The text below deals with one T cell receptor beta chain. Its antigen is still unknown. This sample is part of a study of OX40 agonist ivuxolimab in advanced cancers. Study details: Partial responses occurred in Three dose-escalation patients, one with hepatocellular carcinoma and two with cutaneous melanoma.

After removal of 6 bases from V and 4 bases from J, the junction contained 6 bases not matched to a gene. The CDR3 spans 15 residues. The germline CDR1 and CDR2 sequences are SGHRS and YFSETQ. Study-wide points: Near-lowest levels of clonal expansion characterized partial responders at 0.1-3.0 mg/kg. Circulating CD4+ and CD8+ T cells showed clonal expansion by week 6 at 0.1 to 3.0 mg/kg. Some of the nonresponding patients also showed low levels of normalized T-cell clonal expansion.

Clones were sequenced by immunoSEQ multiplex PCR, and TCRdb holds only the in-frame ones, with some missing. Found here are 90,000 to 100,000 clones, around 85% of them singletons; the top ten hold 0.82%. The sequence derives from an adult with an advanced solid tumor such as melanoma, head and neck, liver or kidney cancer. The V call is TRBV5-1, the J call TRBJ2-2, with 10 positions matching TRBD2. The material sequenced was CD4+ or CD8+ T cells sorted from blood, taken in a trial of the OX40 agonist ivuxolimab. The DNA of the CDR3 is TGCGCCAGCATTAGCGGGAGGATTGGCACCGGGGAGCTGTTTTTT. Translation gives CASISGRIGTGELFF. The complete variable domain, with remaining parts taken from reference TRBV5-1 and TRBJ2-2, reads KAGVTQTPRYLIKTRGQQVTLSCSPISGHRSVSWYQQTPGQGLQFLFEYFSETQRNKGNFPGRFSGRQFSNSRSEMNVSTLELGDSALYLCASISGRIGTGELFFGEGSRLTVL.